This section outlines one TCR beta chain sequence together with its context. TCRdb's copy holds only in-frame clones and misses some; the assay was immunoSEQ multiplex PCR. This sample carries approximately 190,000 clones, about 85% of them seen once, and the ten largest clones take around 21%. This entry belongs to a study of blood T cell repertoires in COVID-19. J lost 9 bases, V lost 2 bases, and 8 bases had no gene match. CDR1 LGHDT and CDR2 YNNKEL come from the germline V gene (reference sequence). This CDR3 comprises 15 residues. Source material: peripheral blood. This receptor was obtained from a human donor in a cohort sampled during active COVID-19. The chain recombines TRBV3-1 (or the pseudogene TRBV3-2) with TRBJ2-5; TRBD1 matches 11 bases. In DNA, the CDR3 is TGTGCCAGCAGCCAACGACGACCGGGACAGGGGGCCCAGTACTTC. Translating gives CASSQRRPGQGAQYF.